These 12 T cell receptor beta chains were sequenced from one sample in a study of vaccination and CD4 T cells after COVID-19. These receptors have no identified antigens. The treatment is: roughly ten-day PBMC culture with coronavirus spike peptide pools or control peptides (ViraFEST assay). Cultured CD4+ T-cell DNA underwent Oncomine TCR Beta short-read sequencing. TCRdb analysed the PCR reads with MiXCR anew, one entry per CDR3 protein. The repertoire has more than 15,000 distinct CDR3 sequences, 44% of them found once; the top ten carry 3% to 4%. Sequencing was performed on CD4+ T cells from blood, cultured in vitro. The receptors were gathered from a human donor who had recovered from COVID-19.

V is TRBV30 and J is TRBJ2-1; 10 bases map to TRBD2. Trimming at V came to 3 bases and at J to 8 bases, leaving 7 bases not matched to a gene. The germline CDR1 and CDR2 sequences are GTSNPN and SVGIG (reference sequence). CDR3 size: 14 residues. CDR3 amino acids: CAWRRGLAGDEQFF. The DNA of the CDR3 is TGTGCCTGGAGAAGAGGTCTAGCGGGAGATGAGCAGTTCTTC.

This clonotype was detected only a few times. The V gene is TRBV28, the J gene TRBJ1-2, with D possibly TRBD1 on 5 matching bases. The CDR3 runs to 14 residues. The germline CDR1 and CDR2 sequences are MDHEN and SYDVKM. V shed 5 bases and J shed 0 bases, with 10 bases lying between them. The CDR3 loop is CASSRGGANYGYTF. DNA for the CDR3: TGTGCCAGCAGTCGCGGGGGGGCTAACTATGGCTACACCTTC.

The chain has TRBV24-1 and TRBJ2-1, with D tentatively TRBD1 or TRBD2 (5 bases each). CDR3 length equals 17 residues. Trimming stripped 4 bases from V and 2 bases from J, with 17 bases between. The germline V gene has CDR1 KGHDR and CDR2 SFDVKD. This chain's CDR3 is CATSEGILRDPYNEQFF. The CDR3 DNA reads TGTGCCACCAGTGAGGGCATTCTCAGGGACCCCTACAATGAGCAGTTCTTC.

V usage is TRBV20-1 and J usage is TRBJ2-3; 8 nucleotides match TRBD1. Germline V gene data show CDR1 as DFQATT and CDR2 as SNEGSKA (reference sequence). With V trimmed by 8 bases and J by 1 base, 8 bases remained unmatched. The CDR3 covers 14 residues. CDR3 sequence: CSTPPRGRTDTQYF. CDR3 coding DNA: TGCAGTACCCCCCCCAGGGGGCGCACAGATACGCAGTATTTT.

The chain combines TRBV2 with TRBJ2-2; no firm D call. The CDR3 covers 16 residues. Trimming left V 3 bases short and J 2 bases short, with 13 bases between. In germline, CDR1 is SNHLY, CDR2 FYNNEI. The CDR3, as DNA: TGTGCCAGCAGTGACCTCGTTCGAGTTAACACCGGGGAGCTGTTTTTT. Protein: CASSDLVRVNTGELFF.

In this sample, this clonotype turned up a few times. This chain connects TRBV20-1 to TRBJ2-4; no definite D call. V lost 0 bases to trimming and J lost 1 base, with 7 bases between them. The CDR3 loop spans 14 amino acids. Germline V gene lookup returns CDR1 DFQATT and CDR2 SNEGSKA (reference sequence). The CDR3 DNA is TGCAGTGCTAGAGAGAGAAGGGCCAAAAACATTCAGTACTTC. Translating it yields CSARERRAKNIQYF.

The table lists this clonotype with a few counts. J is TRBJ2-7 and V is TRBV7-2; 8 bases agree with TRBD2. From germline, CDR1 is SGHTA and CDR2 FQGNSA. Trimming at V came to 1 base and at J to 6 bases, leaving 5 bases not matched to a gene. The CDR3 runs 14 residues. CDR3 nucleotide sequence: TGTGCCAGCAGCTTAGGGACTAGCTTGGGCGAGCAGTACTTC. Residues: CASSLGTSLGEQYF.

This clonotype is categorized as medium-sized. The chain links TRBV20-1 to TRBJ1-5, with D perhaps matching TRBD1 (6 bases). Per the germline V gene, CDR1 is DFQATT and CDR2 is SNEGSKA (reference sequence). Trimming left V 4 bases short and J 6 bases short, with 19 bases between. CDR3 size: 15 residues. The CDR3 DNA sequence: TGCAGTGCTACCCGGGAGCAGGGGAGTAGTCAGCCCCAGCATTTT. Translating it yields CSATREQGSSQPQHF.

This clonotype occurred a few times. The genes are TRBV19 and TRBJ1-6; D ambiguous. The CDR3 is 15 residues long. CDR1 LNHDA and CDR2 SQIVND come from the germline V gene (reference sequence). The V gene lost 6 bases and the J gene lost 10 bases, with 19 bases spanning the gap. The CDR3 protein is CASRATSFQDSPLHF. The CDR3, as DNA: TGTGCCAGTAGAGCCACCTCCTTCCAGGACTCACCCCTCCACTTT.

The chain joins TRBV14 to TRBJ1-6; a weak D match, TRBD1 (5 bases). CDR1 SGHDN and CDR2 FVKESK come from the germline V gene. CDR3 length: 14 residues. V gave up 2 bases and J gave up 6 bases, with 8 bases separating them. CDR3 bases: TGTGCCAGCAGCCAAACGGGGCTTAATTCACCCCTCCACTTT. Its protein product is CASSQTGLNSPLHF.

The V call is TRBV20-1, the J call TRBJ2-4; perhaps TRBD2 as D (6 bases). V was trimmed by 5 bases and J by 0 bases, leaving 17 bases between them. This CDR3 has 16 amino acids. CDR1 is DFQATT and CDR2 is SNEGSKA in the germline V gene (reference sequence). DNA of the CDR3: TGCAGTGCTCCCCGCATGACTAGTGTAGCCAAAAACATTCAGTACTTC. As protein: CSAPRMTSVAKNIQYF.

In this sample, this clonotype turned up a few times. The V call is TRBV7-2, the J call TRBJ2-1; TRBD2 matches at 8 bases. Germline assignment: CDR1 SGHTA and CDR2 FQGNSA. With 4 bases clipped from V and 6 bases from J, the junction kept 8 bases outside the gene matches. The CDR3 extends over 15 amino acids. The DNA for the CDR3 is TGTGCCAGCAGCTCGCGGGGGGCTGCCTTCAATGAGCAGTTCTTC. It specifies CASSSRGAAFNEQFF.